This TCR beta chain emerged from a study of T cells in Graves' hyperthyroidism and ophthalmopathy. RNA transcripts provided the source from which TCR beta CDR3 regions were amplified. First-round RT-PCR of the TCR CDR3 relied on the HTBI primer set. TCRdb itself ran the multiplex PCR reads through MiXCR, one entry per CDR3 protein. The table has fewer than 900,000 distinct CDR3 sequences, around 20% seen once; the top ten hold approximately 15%. This clonotype appeared a few times. CDR1 and CDR2 from the germline V gene are SNHLY and FYNNEI. The CDR3 has 15 residues. The V gene end was trimmed by 6 bases and the J gene end by 0 bases; junction bases not matched to a gene: 4. Uncontrolled infection, other autoimmune disease, pregnancy or lactation led to exclusion.

The chain joins TRBV2 to TRBJ2-1, with TRBD1 matching over 8 bases. This sequence was found in a woman aged 50 to 60 with Graves' hyperthyroidism that later progressed to Graves' ophthalmopathy. Specimen: blood. This CDR3 reads CASRETGGSYNEQFF. Written as DNA, the CDR3 is TGTGCCAGCAGGGAAACAGGGGGCTCCTACAATGAGCAGTTCTTC.